A single sample gave rise to the 2 T cell receptor beta chains below, sequenced in a study of cytomegalovirus exposure and HLA in healthy donors. The primer mix had 60 Vbeta and 13 Jbeta primers. TCRdb's copy holds only in-frame clones and misses some; the assay was immunoSEQ multiplex PCR. The data contain under 200,000 clones, about 85% of them singletons. The sample was PBMCs. The receptors originated from a man under 40 in good health and CMV-seropositive.

This chain connects TRBV7-8 to TRBJ1-4; possibly TRBD1 for D (5 bases). There are 14 residues in the CDR3. Between the trimmed V and J ends, which lost 5 bases and 7 bases, there was a span of 14 bases. The germline V gene has CDR1 SGHVS and CDR2 FQNEAQ. CDR3 amino acids: CASSLWTNPEKLFF. The CDR3 DNA reads as TGTGCCAGCAGCCTCTGGACAAACCCTGAAAAACTGTTTTTT.

In nucleotides, the CDR3 is TGTGCCAGCACCCCCCGAGGGAGGGCCTACGAGCAGTACGTC. It is translated as CASTPRGRAYEQYV. This sequence joins TRBV5-6 and TRBJ2-7, with TRBD2 identical over 7 bases. J lost 2 bases, V lost 6 bases, and 8 bases had no gene match. Germline loops: CDR1 SGHDT, CDR2 YYEEEE. The CDR3 is made up of 14 amino acids.